The rows below give T cell receptor beta chains drawn from one sample of a study of cytomegalovirus exposure and HLA in healthy donors. The protocol was immunoSEQ multiplex PCR, while the TCRdb copy is restricted to in-frame clones and leaves out a portion. This table has some 170,000 clones, about four fifths appearing once. Sample: PBMCs. The receptors shown here come from a female donor in good health and CMV-seronegative. CDR3s include the opening cysteine and the closing phenylalanine or tryptophan. Each record gives: J gene, D gene, clone size, V gene, CDR3 protein, CDR3 DNA. D genes are given only for firm matches. A clone size is listed for some rows: how often the clone was seen (once, few, many), or a class if it is expanded.

TRBJ1-3,TRBD1,NA,TRBV5-1,CASSLAGQRVGNTIYF,TGCGCCAGCAGCTTGGCGGGACAGAGGGTTGGAAACACCATATATTTT
TRBJ2-6,NA,NA,TRBV6-6,CASTPSANVLTF,TGTGCCAGCACCCCATCGGCCAACGTCCTGACTTTC
TRBJ1-1,TRBD1,NA,TRBV29-1,CSVSDRAGTEAFF,TGCAGCGTTTCGGACAGGGCTGGAACTGAAGCTTTCTTT
TRBJ2-5,NA,NA,TRBV2,CASSAGSETQYF,TGTGCCAGCAGTGCAGGGTCAGAGACCCAGTACTTC
TRBJ2-7,NA,NA,TRBV5-6,CASSLRVEQYF,TGTGCCAGCAGCCTCAGGGTAGAGCAGTACTTC
TRBJ2-5,NA,once,TRBV29-1,CSVLAWQGQETQYF,TGCAGCGTCCTCGCCTGGCAGGGTCAAGAGACCCAGTACTTC
TRBJ1-2,TRBD1,NA,TRBV28,CASRAGQVYGYTF,TGTGCCAGCAGGGCCGGACAGGTCTATGGCTACACCTTC
TRBJ1-4,TRBD1,NA,TRBV2,CASSEMGVRGLSTNEKLFF,TGTGCCAGCAGTGAAATGGGAGTCAGGGGGCTTTCGACTAATGAAAAACTGTTTTTT
TRBJ1-3,NA,once,TRBV7-2,CASSLGASSGNTIYF,TGTGCCAGCAGCTTAGGCGCGAGCTCTGGAAACACCATATATTTT
TRBJ2-2,TRBD2,NA,TRBV4-3,CASSPNPGGTSGTGELFF,TGCGCCAGCAGCCCCAACCCGGGCGGGACTAGCGGCACCGGGGAGCTGTTTTTT
TRBJ2-7,TRBD1,few,TRBV28,CASSYVAGGSYEQYF,TGTGCCAGCAGTTATGTAGCAGGGGGCTCCTACGAGCAGTACTTC
TRBJ2-5,TRBD2,NA,TRBV7-9,CASSPSGEETQYF,TGTGCCAGCAGTCCTAGCGGGGAAGAGACCCAGTACTTC
TRBJ2-3,NA,NA,TRBV19,CASSNMGGNTDTQYF,TGTGCCAGTAGTAATATGGGAGGCAACACAGATACGCAGTATTTT
TRBJ1-6,NA,NA,TRBV11-2,CATAAEPQWNSPLHF,TGTGCCACTGCGGCGGAGCCACAATGGAATTCACCCCTCCACTTT
TRBJ2-5,NA,NA,TRBV18,CASSPGLEQETQYF,TGTGCCAGCTCACCGGGACTGGAGCAAGAGACCCAGTACTTC
TRBJ2-1,TRBD2,NA,TRBV7-3,CASSRAGENNEQFF,TGTGCCAGCAGCCGAGCGGGGGAGAACAATGAGCAGTTCTTC
TRBJ1-6,TRBD1,NA,TRBV30,CAWSVRQGFDSPLHF,TGTGCCTGGAGTGTACGACAGGGGTTCGATTCACCCCTCCACTTT
TRBJ2-7,NA,few,TRBV5-5,CASSLAGTRSYEQYF,TGTGCCAGCAGCTTGGCGGGGACTCGGTCCTACGAGCAGTACTTC
TRBJ2-7,TRBD1,NA,TRBV30,CAWSVEGASEQYF,TGTGCCTGGAGTGTAGAGGGGGCTAGCGAGCAGTACTTC
TRBJ1-6,TRBD1,NA,TRBV5-6,CASSLWGQGGESPLHF,TGTGCCAGCAGCTTGTGGGGACAGGGCGGGGAATCACCCCTCCACTTT
TRBJ2-1,NA,NA,TRBV7-9,CSSSLHYEQFF,TGTTCCAGCAGCTTACATTATGAGCAGTTCTTC
TRBJ1-6,NA,few,TRBV9,CASSVGLSSPLHF,TGTGCCAGCAGCGTAGGCCTGAGTTCACCCCTCCACTTT
TRBJ2-7,NA,NA,TRBV27,CASSFQGGFYEQYF,TGCGCCAGCAGTTTCCAGGGGGGATTCTACGAGCAGTACTTC
TRBJ1-2,NA,NA,TRBV7-9,CSSSGEGYGYTF,TGTTCCAGCAGTGGGGAGGGATATGGCTACACCTTC
TRBJ1-5,NA,NA,TRBV4-1,CASSGRQAGQPQHF,TGCGCCAGCAGCGGCAGACAAGCGGGTCAGCCCCAGCATTTT
TRBJ2-7,NA,NA,TRBV9,CASSVDLASSYEQYF,TGTGCCAGCAGCGTAGACTTAGCAAGCTCCTACGAGCAGTACTTC
TRBJ1-1,TRBD1,NA,TRBV7-9,CASKRGGASEAFF,TGTGCCAGCAAGAGAGGGGGCGCTTCCGAAGCTTTCTTT
TRBJ1-2,TRBD1,NA,TRBV5-5,CASSPWTGGDYGYTF,TGTGCCAGCAGCCCGTGGACAGGGGGCGACTATGGCTACACCTTC
TRBJ1-2,NA,NA,TRBV28,CASSLSFNGYTF,TGTGCCAGCAGTTTAAGCTTTAACGGCTACACCTTC
TRBJ2-7,TRBD2,NA,TRBV28,CASRGLGREGRNEQYF,TGTGCCAGCAGGGGCCTGGGGCGGGAGGGCCGGAACGAGCAGTACTTC
TRBJ2-7,NA,NA,TRBV9,CASSVDEAGASSIYEQYF,TGTGCCAGCAGCGTAGATGAGGCAGGGGCGTCGTCCATCTACGAGCAGTACTTC
TRBJ2-7,TRBD1,NA,TRBV27,CASSMGQGAYEQYF,TGTGCCAGCAGTATGGGACAGGGGGCCTACGAGCAGTACTTC
TRBJ1-2,NA,NA,TRBV19,CASSISVNGYTF,TGTGCCAGTAGTATCTCAGTTAACGGCTACACCTTC
TRBJ1-5,NA,NA,TRBV7-2,CASRVGGGQPQHF,TGTGCCAGCAGGGTAGGTGGAGGTCAGCCCCAGCATTTT
TRBJ1-2,NA,NA,TRBV5-6,CASSFSGSRNHSF,TGTGCCAGCAGCTTCTCGGGGAGCCGAAACCACTCCTTC
TRBJ2-7,TRBD2,NA,TRBV5-1,CASSRTSGDSYEQYF,TGCGCCAGCAGTCGGACTAGCGGGGACTCCTACGAGCAGTACTTC
TRBJ2-2,NA,NA,TRBV5-6,CASSFDQGAGELFF,TGTGCCAGCAGCTTCGACCAGGGTGCCGGGGAGCTGTTTTTT
TRBJ2-3,NA,NA,TRBV5-1,CASNPIAGSTDTQYF,TGCGCCAGCAACCCGATAGCAGGGAGCACAGATACGCAGTATTTT
TRBJ2-3,TRBD2,NA,TRBV5-1,CASSLRGLAGSTDTQYF,TGCGCCAGCAGCTTGCGGGGACTAGCGGGGAGCACAGATACGCAGTATTTT